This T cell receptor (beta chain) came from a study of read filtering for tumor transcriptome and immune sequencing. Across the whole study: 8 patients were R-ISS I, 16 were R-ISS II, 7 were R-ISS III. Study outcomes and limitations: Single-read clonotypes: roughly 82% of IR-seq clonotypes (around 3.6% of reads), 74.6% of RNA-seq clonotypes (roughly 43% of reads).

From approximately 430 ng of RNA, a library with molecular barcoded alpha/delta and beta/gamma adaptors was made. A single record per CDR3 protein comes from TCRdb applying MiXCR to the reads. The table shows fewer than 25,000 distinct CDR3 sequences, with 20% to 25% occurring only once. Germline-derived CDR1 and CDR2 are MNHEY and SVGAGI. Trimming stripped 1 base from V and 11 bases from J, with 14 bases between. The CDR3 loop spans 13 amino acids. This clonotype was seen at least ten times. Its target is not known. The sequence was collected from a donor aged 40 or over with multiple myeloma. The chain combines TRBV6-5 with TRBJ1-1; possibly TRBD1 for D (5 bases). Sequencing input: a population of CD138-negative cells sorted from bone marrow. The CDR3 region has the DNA TGTGCCAGCAGTTACTGGGGCGCCACCACGGCTTTCTTT. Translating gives CASSYWGATTAFF.